The next 28 T cell receptor beta chains were all read from a single sample in a study of vaccination and CD4 T cells after COVID-19. Oncomine TCR Beta short-read sequencing was applied to DNA from cultured CD4+ T cells. Via MiXCR, TCRdb re-called the PCR reads, giving one row per CDR3 protein. The table shows about 16,000 distinct CDR3 sequences, with around three quarters occurring only once. Antigens of these TCRs are unknown. Treatment denoted: roughly 10-day PBMC culture with coronavirus spike peptide pools or control peptides (ViraFEST assay). The source material was CD4+ T cells from blood, cultured in vitro. The receptors were sampled from a human donor who had recovered from COVID-19.

The V and J genes are TRBV20-1 and TRBJ2-5, with D hard to call. This CDR3 has 11 amino acids. The V end was cut by 6 bases, the J end by 4 bases, with 9 bases between. CDR1 is DFQATT, CDR2 SNEGSKA, per germline (reference sequence). The CDR3 loop is CSAAERETQYF. CDR3 in DNA: TGCAGTGCCGCCGAACGAGAGACCCAGTACTTC.

As DNA, the CDR3 is TGTGCCAGCAGCTTAGTGAAGGCCAATACCTACGAGCAGTACTTC. The encoded protein is CASSLVKANTYEQYF. This chain uses TRBV7-2 with TRBJ2-7; unclear D gene. CDR3 size: 15 residues. The V end was cut by 1 base, the J end by 2 bases, with 12 bases between. Germline CDR1 and CDR2: SGHTA and FQGNSA.

The CDR3 coding sequence is TGTGCCAGCAGCCGGGACAGAGGAAGACTGTTTTTT. It yields the protein CASSRDRGRLFF. The chain couples TRBV6-1 to TRBJ1-4; TRBD1 matches at 7 bases. Trimming removed 6 bases from V and 13 bases from J; junction bases left unmatched: 8. The length of the CDR3 is 12 residues. CDR1 and CDR2 (germline): MNHNS, SASEGT.

The chain is built from TRBV19 and TRBJ1-2; D call uncertain. V was clipped by 2 bases and J by 6 bases, with 10 bases between them. Germline CDR1 reads LNHDA; CDR2 reads SQIVND (reference sequence). The CDR3 has 13 residues. DNA of the CDR3: TGTGCCAGTAGTATACGCCGGGTTGATGGCTACACCTTC. As protein: CASSIRRVDGYTF.

This clonotype was seen once. This chain connects TRBV7-9 to TRBJ2-5; a possible D gene is TRBD2 (6 bases). The CDR3 spans 17 residues. The germline V gene encodes CDR1 SEHNR and CDR2 FQNEAQ (reference sequence). Trimming stripped 5 bases from V and 5 bases from J, with 24 bases between. The CDR3 sequence: CASSQSLPGAGRETQYF. CDR3 coding DNA: TGTGCCAGCAGCCAGTCGCTCCCGGGAGCGGGCAGGGAGACCCAGTACTTC.

The rearrangement joins TRBV7-2 to TRBJ2-3; 7 positions agree with TRBD2. Germline loops: CDR1 SGHTA, CDR2 FQGNSA. The CDR3 length is 18 residues. Losses at the gene ends were 4 bases for V and 1 base for J; bases not matched to a gene: 14. The CDR3 loop reads CASSWRTSRFIGTDTQYF. The DNA for the CDR3 is TGTGCCAGCAGCTGGCGGACTAGTAGGTTCATAGGCACAGATACGCAGTATTTT.

The rearrangement links TRBV6-1 to TRBJ2-7; D may be TRBD1 or TRBD2 (6 bases each). Trimming left V 6 bases short and J 5 bases short, with 26 bases between. The CDR3 runs 17 residues. Germline loops: CDR1 MNHNS, CDR2 SASEGT. CDR3: CASSILPRGGKTHEQYF. Written as DNA, the CDR3 is TGTGCCAGCAGCATATTACCCAGGGGCGGGAAAACCCACGAGCAGTACTTC.

This chain connects TRBV6-5 to TRBJ1-2; no clear D. Trimming stripped 1 base from V and 2 bases from J, with 5 bases between. This CDR3 has 13 amino acids. CDR1 is MNHEY, CDR2 SVGAGI, per germline. Here the CDR3 DNA reads TGTGCCAGCAGTTACTTACAGAACTATGGCTACACCTTC. This codes for CASSYLQNYGYTF.

V usage is TRBV27 and J usage is TRBJ2-1; TRBD2 matches at 10 bases. The CDR3 has 18 residues. Germline V gives CDR1 MNHEY, CDR2 SMNVEV (reference sequence). Unmatched junction bases numbered 13, after V lost 1 base and J lost 7 bases. The CDR3 spells CASSLYPLGSGRSNEQFF. CDR3 nucleotides: TGTGCCAGCAGTTTATACCCGCTGGGTAGCGGGAGGTCAAATGAGCAGTTCTTC.

This clonotype was seen a single time. The genes are TRBV6-2 or TRBV6-3 and TRBJ2-5; 8 bases agree with TRBD2. Germline CDR1 reads MNHEY; CDR2 reads SVGEGT. J lost 1 base, V lost 10 bases, and 8 bases had no gene match. The CDR3 is made up of 14 amino acids. In nucleotides, the CDR3 is TGTGCCATTACCCGGGGGGGGCTCCAAGAGACCCAGTACTTC. Translated, it gives CAITRGGLQETQYF.

By share of the sample, this clonotype is medium-sized. V and J are TRBV7-2 and TRBJ2-7, with 9 nucleotides matching TRBD1. V lost 5 bases, J lost 6 bases, and 8 bases stayed unmatched. Germline V gene lookup returns CDR1 SGHTA and CDR2 FQGNSA. This CDR3 spans 14 amino acids. DNA for the CDR3: TGTGCCAGCAGCATTTGGGACAGGGCAAGCGAGCAGTACTTC. Protein: CASSIWDRASEQYF.

The V gene is TRBV7-2, the J gene TRBJ2-3; 13 nucleotides agree with TRBD2. V lost 5 bases, J lost 7 bases, and 9 bases stayed unmatched. CDR3 length: 16 residues. Germline CDR1 is SGHTA and CDR2 is FQGNSA. As DNA, the CDR3 is TGTGCCAGCAGCAAGCAACTAGCGGGAGGGCCGCATACGCAGTATTTT. Protein: CASSKQLAGGPHTQYF.

The chain has TRBV5-1 and TRBJ2-2; perhaps TRBD1 as D (5 bases). Per germline, CDR1 SGHRS and CDR2 YFSETQ. This CDR3 has 14 residues. The V gene lost 4 bases and the J gene lost 4 bases, with 11 bases spanning the gap. The chain's CDR3 is CASSAQGGTGELFF. The CDR3 DNA reads as TGCGCCAGCAGCGCTCAGGGTGGCACCGGGGAGCTGTTTTTT.

CDR3 sequence: CASSPRAVGQYNEQFF. The CDR3 coding sequence is TGTGCCAGCAGCCCCCGAGCGGTAGGGCAGTACAATGAGCAGTTCTTC. The chain has TRBV7-9 and TRBJ2-1; D possibly corresponds to TRBD2 (5 bases). This CDR3 region has 16 residues. CDR1 is SEHNR, CDR2 FQNEAQ, per germline (reference sequence). The germline V and J ends were trimmed by 5 bases and 4 bases, with 18 bases remaining between them. The full variable domain, its missing parts supplied by reference TRBV7-9 and TRBJ2-1, is DTGVSQNPRHKITKRGQNVTFRCDPISEHNRLYWYRQTLGQGPEFLTYFQNEAQLEKSRLLSDRFSAERPKGSFSTLEIQRTEQGDSAMYLCASSPRAVGQYNEQFFGPGTRLTVL.

This chain joins TRBV11-1 and TRBJ2-3; possible D gene TRBD2, 5 bases. Trimming left V 6 bases short and J 4 bases short, with 17 bases between. The CDR3 has 15 amino acids. CDR1 and CDR2 from the germline V gene are SGHAT and FQDESV (reference sequence). CDR3 amino acids: CASRQSRGSPDTQYF. The CDR3, as DNA: TGTGCCAGCAGGCAAAGCCGGGGTAGCCCAGATACGCAGTATTTT.

The CDR3 is CATTTLDYRSYNEQFF. The CDR3 region has the DNA TGTGCCACCACCACTTTGGACTACCGCTCCTACAATGAGCAGTTCTTC. This chain links TRBV28 with TRBJ2-1; D is possibly TRBD2 (6 bases). The CDR3 contains 16 residues. Trimming left V 10 bases short and J 0 bases short, with 19 bases between. In germline, CDR1 is MDHEN, CDR2 SYDVKM.

V usage is TRBV7-9 and J usage is TRBJ1-4, with D possibly being TRBD1 (6 bases). Germline values: CDR1 SEHNR, CDR2 FQNEAQ (reference sequence). The V end lost 6 bases, the J end lost 3 bases, and 11 bases lay between the germline ends. This CDR3 comprises 14 residues. The CDR3: CASRVDSSNEKLFF. As DNA, the CDR3 is TGTGCCAGCAGGGTGGACAGCTCTAATGAAAAACTGTTTTTT.

The V and J genes are TRBV10-1 and TRBJ1-6; D unclear. CDR3 length: 13 amino acids. Germline CDR1 and CDR2: WNHNN and SYGVQD (reference sequence). V was trimmed by 3 bases and J by 10 bases, leaving 10 bases between them. CDR3 coding DNA: TGCGCCAGCAGTGAACGGGGTGACTCACCCCTCCACTTT. Encoded protein: CASSERGDSPLHF.

The chain uses TRBV6-2 or TRBV6-3 and TRBJ1-1, with 11 bases aligning to TRBD1. CDR3 size: 13 residues. Germline CDR1 and CDR2: MNHEY and SVGEGT. V lost 7 bases to trimming and J lost 8 bases; unmatched junction nucleotides: 6. In nucleotides, the CDR3 is TGTGCCAGCAACGGACAGGGGGCGTGGGAAGCTTTCTTT. Translating it yields CASNGQGAWEAFF.

J is TRBJ1-3 and V is TRBV28; D gene ambiguous. In germline, CDR1 is MDHEN, CDR2 SYDVKM. CDR3 length: 13 amino acids. The germline V and J ends were trimmed by 3 bases and 3 bases, with 6 bases remaining between them. This CDR3 reads CASSFHSGNTIYF. The CDR3 DNA is TGTGCCAGCAGTTTTCACAGTGGAAACACCATATATTTT.

The chain links TRBV2 to TRBJ2-7, with TRBD2 matching over 8 bases. With V trimmed by 8 bases and J by 4 bases, 13 bases remained unmatched. The CDR3 is 15 residues long. Germline lookup yields CDR1 SNHLY and CDR2 FYNNEI. The CDR3 spells CASGGLAGGEYEQYF. The CDR3 bases are TGTGCCAGCGGGGGGCTGGCGGGAGGCGAGTACGAGCAGTACTTC.

The chain recombines TRBV7-2 with TRBJ2-4, with a possible D match to TRBD1 (6 bases). The CDR3 is 14 residues long. V was clipped by 4 bases and J by 9 bases, with 16 bases between them. CDR1 and CDR2 (germline): SGHTA, FQGNSA. CDR3 sequence: CASSSGHRSGIQYF. As DNA, the CDR3 is TGTGCCAGCAGCTCGGGACATCGGAGCGGCATTCAGTACTTC.

This clonotype has a handful of counts. The V call is TRBV7-2, the J call TRBJ1-5, with 12 bases aligning to TRBD1. This CDR3 spans 15 amino acids. The trim removed 7 bases at V and 6 bases at J, leaving 7 bases unmatched. Germline V gene data show CDR1 as SGHTA and CDR2 as FQGNSA. CDR3 in DNA: TGTGCCAGCACCCGCTCGGGACAGGGGGCTCAGCCCCAGCATTTT. Its protein is CASTRSGQGAQPQHF.

This chain joins TRBV2 and TRBJ2-5, with D perhaps matching TRBD1 or TRBD2 (7 bases each). V lost 6 bases and J 2 bases, leaving 22 bases between the germline ends. CDR1 and CDR2 (germline): SNHLY, FYNNEI. The length of the CDR3 is 17 residues. CDR3 loop: CASSPKGGGSGQETQYF. In DNA, the CDR3 is TGTGCCAGCAGCCCGAAGGGAGGGGGCAGCGGGCAAGAGACCCAGTACTTC. The full variable domain, with the rest looked up from reference TRBV2 and TRBJ2-5, is EPEVTQTPSHQVTQMGQEVILRCVPISNHLYFYWYRQILGQKVEFLVSFYNNEISEKSEIFDDQFSVERPDGSNFTLKIRSTKLEDSAMYFCASSPKGGGSGQETQYFGPGTRLLVL.

CDR3 sequence (DNA): TGTGCCAGTTTTAGGACAGATCACTATGGCTACACCTTC. Translated: CASFRTDHYGYTF. The V gene is TRBV2, the J gene TRBJ1-2; possible D gene TRBD1, 6 bases. Germline V gene data show CDR1 as SNHLY and CDR2 as FYNNEI. The CDR3 totals 13 residues. Trimming took off 9 bases at V and 3 bases at J, with 14 bases between the two ends.

The genes are TRBV27 and TRBJ2-7; 9 nucleotides agree with TRBD2. CDR3 size: 14 residues. CDR1 is MNHEY, CDR2 SMNVEV, per germline (reference sequence). Germline trimming cut 11 bases from V and 3 bases from J; bases unmatched to any gene: 11. The CDR3 reads CAGTGLAGIYEQYF. DNA for the CDR3: TGTGCCGGTACGGGGCTAGCGGGAATCTACGAGCAGTACTTC.

Only a few counts were recorded for this clonotype. The rearrangement uses TRBV20-1 and TRBJ2-3, with 7 bases that match TRBD1. The J segment lost 0 bases and the V segment lost 2 bases, leaving 2 bases of the junction unmatched. The CDR3 sequence is 14 residues long. From germline, CDR1 is DFQATT and CDR2 SNEGSKA (reference sequence). DNA of the CDR3: TGCAGTGCTAGACCGGGACAGAGCACAGATACGCAGTATTTT. Its translation: CSARPGQSTDTQYF.

This clonotype occurred a few times. This chain connects TRBV6-1 to TRBJ1-5; 9 positions match TRBD1. The CDR3 consists of 15 residues. With V trimmed by 5 bases and J by 3 bases, 5 bases remained unmatched. The germline CDR1 and CDR2 sequences are MNHNS and SASEGT. The CDR3 nucleotides are TGTGCCAGCAGTCCCGACAGGGGGAACAATCAGCCCCAGCATTTT. Its protein is CASSPDRGNNQPQHF.